This T cell receptor beta chain was recovered during a study of blood T cell repertoires in COVID-19. Across the study: Samples taken during acute and convalescent COVID-19 were collected in the United States, Italy and Spain. T cells, B-cell-depleted T cells, or PBMCs provided the cDNA or gDNA that served as material.

Using immunoSEQ multiplex PCR, the repertoire was profiled, and TCRdb retains in-frame clones only, with some absent. The data contain approximately 200,000 clones, 90% of them singletons. This CDR3 region has 17 residues. V gave up 3 bases and J gave up 0 bases, with 15 bases separating them. Germline CDR1 reads LNHDA; CDR2 reads SQIVND (reference sequence). Two negative PCRs, clearance, or symptom resolution were required of recovered Cohort 3 donors. The V and J genes are TRBV19 and TRBJ2-1; the D gene is possibly TRBD2 (6 bases). The sequenced sample was PBMCs or T cells enriched from blood (not recorded which). The sequence derives from a man aged 25 to 45 who had recovered from COVID-19. The CDR3 loop reads CASSIDHSGSSYNEQFF. The CDR3 nucleotides read TGTGCCAGTAGTATCGACCATAGCGGTAGCTCCTACAATGAGCAGTTCTTC.